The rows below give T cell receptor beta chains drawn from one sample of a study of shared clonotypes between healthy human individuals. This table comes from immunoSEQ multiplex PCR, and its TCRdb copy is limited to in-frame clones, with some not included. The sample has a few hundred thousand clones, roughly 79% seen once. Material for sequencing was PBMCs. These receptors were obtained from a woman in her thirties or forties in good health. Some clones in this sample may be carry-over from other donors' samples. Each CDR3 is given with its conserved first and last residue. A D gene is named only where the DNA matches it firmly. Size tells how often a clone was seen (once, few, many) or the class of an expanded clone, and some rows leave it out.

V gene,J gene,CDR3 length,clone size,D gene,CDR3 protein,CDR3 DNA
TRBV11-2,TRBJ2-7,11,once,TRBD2,CASSPGLAQYF,TGTGCCAGCAGCCCCGGACTAGCGCAGTACTTC
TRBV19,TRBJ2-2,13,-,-,CASSINGARELFF,TGTGCCAGTAGTATCAATGGGGCCCGGGAGCTGTTTTTT
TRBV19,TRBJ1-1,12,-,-,CASSWTGTEAFF,TGTGCCAGTAGTTGGACGGGGACTGAAGCTTTCTTT
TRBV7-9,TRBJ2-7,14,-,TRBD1,CASSLTGQVDEQYF,TGTGCCAGCAGCTTGACAGGACAGGTGGACGAGCAGTACTTC
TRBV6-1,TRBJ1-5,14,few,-,CASSESGFNKPQHF,TGTGCCAGCAGTGAATCGGGGTTTAATAAGCCCCAGCATTTT
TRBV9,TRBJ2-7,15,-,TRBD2,CASSATTSGNYEQYF,TGTGCCAGCAGCGCCACGACTAGCGGGAACTACGAGCAGTACTTC
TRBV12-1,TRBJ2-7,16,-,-,CASSYGTSGGAYEQYF,TGTGCCAGCAGCTACGGGACTAGCGGGGGCGCCTACGAGCAGTACTTC
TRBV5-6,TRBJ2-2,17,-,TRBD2,CASSVRLAGFDTGELFF,TGTGCCAGCAGCGTCCGACTAGCGGGATTCGACACCGGGGAGCTGTTTTTT
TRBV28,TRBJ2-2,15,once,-,CASSVDREATGELFF,TGTGCCAGCAGTGTAGACAGGGAGGCCACCGGGGAGCTGTTTTTT
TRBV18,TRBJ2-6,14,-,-,CASSPAGGANVLTF,TGTGCCAGCTCACCCGCTGGGGGGGCCAACGTCCTGACTTTC
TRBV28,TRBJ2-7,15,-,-,CASSYTGDFSYEQYF,TGTGCCAGCAGCTACACGGGGGACTTCTCCTACGAGCAGTACTTC
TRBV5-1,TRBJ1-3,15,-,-,CASALGGSSGNTIYF,TGCGCCAGCGCACTGGGAGGGAGCTCTGGAAACACCATATATTTT
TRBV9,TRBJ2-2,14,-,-,CASSVGRDTGELFF,TGTGCCAGCAGCGTAGGGCGGGACACCGGGGAGCTGTTTTTT
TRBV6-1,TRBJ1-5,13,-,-,CASSQERDQPQHF,TGTGCCAGCAGCCAGGAACGGGATCAGCCCCAGCATTTT
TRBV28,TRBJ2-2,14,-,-,CASSFSVNTGELFF,TGTGCCAGCAGTTTCTCCGTTAACACCGGGGAGCTGTTTTTT
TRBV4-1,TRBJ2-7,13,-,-,CASSQETHREQYF,TGCGCCAGCAGCCAAGAAACCCATCGCGAGCAGTACTTC
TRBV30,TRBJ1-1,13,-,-,CAWEKTGNTEAFF,TGTGCCTGGGAGAAGACAGGAAACACTGAAGCTTTCTTT
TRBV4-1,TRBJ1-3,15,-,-,CASSQGRGSGNTIYF,TGCGCCAGCAGCCAGGGCAGGGGCTCTGGAAACACCATATATTTT
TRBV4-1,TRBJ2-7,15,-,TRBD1,CASSQGQGGFYEQYF,TGCGCCAGCAGCCAGGGACAGGGTGGGTTCTACGAGCAGTACTTC
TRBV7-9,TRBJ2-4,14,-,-,CASSLGAGGNIQYF,TGTGCCAGCAGCTTAGGAGCAGGGGGGAACATTCAGTACTTC
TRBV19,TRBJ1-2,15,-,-,CASSIDRTGAHGYTF,TGTGCCAGTAGTATAGATCGGACGGGGGCGCATGGCTACACCTTC
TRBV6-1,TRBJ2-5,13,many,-,CASRALGVETQYF,TGTGCCAGCAGAGCACTAGGGGTGGAGACCCAGTACTTC
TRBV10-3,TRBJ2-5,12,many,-,CAIRDRGETQYF,TGTGCCATCAGGGACAGAGGAGAGACCCAGTACTTC
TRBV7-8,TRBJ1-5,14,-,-,CASSWTGIHQPQHF,TGTGCCAGCAGTTGGACCGGAATCCATCAGCCCCAGCATTTT
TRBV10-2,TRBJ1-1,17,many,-,CASSETPRFLEDTEAFF,TGCGCCAGCAGTGAAACGCCAAGGTTTCTGGAGGACACTGAAGCTTTCTTT
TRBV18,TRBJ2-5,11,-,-,CASSPQETQYF,TGTGCCAGCTCACCACAAGAGACCCAGTACTTC
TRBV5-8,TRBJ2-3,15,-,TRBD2,CASSPLAGVTDTQYF,TGTGCCAGCAGCCCGTTAGCGGGAGTGACAGATACGCAGTATTTT
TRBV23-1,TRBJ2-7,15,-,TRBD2,CASSQSLAVAYEQYF,TGCGCCAGCAGTCAATCCCTAGCGGTAGCCTACGAGCAGTACTTC
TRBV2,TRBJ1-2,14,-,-,CASSEQGQPYGYTF,TGTGCCAGCAGTGAACAAGGACAGCCCTATGGCTACACCTTC
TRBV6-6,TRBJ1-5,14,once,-,CVSSYAVHNQPQHF,TGTGTCAGCAGTTACGCAGTCCACAATCAGCCCCAGCATTTT
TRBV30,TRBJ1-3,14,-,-,CAWSVTLSGNTIYF,TGTGCCTGGAGTGTCACCCTCTCTGGAAACACCATATATTTT
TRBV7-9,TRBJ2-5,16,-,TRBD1,CASSTTGVGPQETQYF,TGTGCCAGCAGCACCACAGGGGTGGGGCCTCAAGAGACCCAGTACTTC
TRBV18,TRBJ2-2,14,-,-,CASSPNRDSGELFF,TGTGCCAGCTCACCGAACAGGGATTCGGGGGAGCTGTTTTTT
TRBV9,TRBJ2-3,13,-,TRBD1,CASSANRGHTQYF,TGTGCCAGCAGCGCCAACAGGGGACATACGCAGTATTTT
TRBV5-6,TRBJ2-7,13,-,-,CASSLDRVNEQYF,TGTGCCAGCAGCCTAGACAGAGTCAACGAGCAGTACTTC
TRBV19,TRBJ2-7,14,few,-,CASSIETQGGQQYF,TGTGCCAGTAGTATAGAAACCCAGGGGGGGCAGCAGTACTTC
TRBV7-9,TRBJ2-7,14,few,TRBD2,CASSQSGTNYEQYF,TGTGCCAGCAGCCAAAGCGGGACGAACTACGAGCAGTACTTC
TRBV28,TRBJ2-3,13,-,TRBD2,CASVGRVSDTQYF,TGTGCCAGCGTCGGGAGGGTCTCAGATACGCAGTATTTT
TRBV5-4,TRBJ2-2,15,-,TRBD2,CASSRTSVGTGELFF,TGTGCCAGCAGCAGGACTAGCGTGGGAACCGGGGAGCTGTTTTTT
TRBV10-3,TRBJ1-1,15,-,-,CAISESGRADTEAFF,TGTGCCATCAGTGAGTCGGGCAGGGCCGACACTGAAGCTTTCTTT
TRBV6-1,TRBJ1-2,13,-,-,CASSEPGLGGYTF,TGTGCCAGCAGTGAACCTGGGCTGGGAGGCTACACCTTC
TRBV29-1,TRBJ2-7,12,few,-,CSVEPRVGEQYF,TGCAGCGTTGAACCCAGGGTGGGCGAGCAGTACTTC
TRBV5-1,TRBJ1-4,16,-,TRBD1,CASSRDGTGTSRKLFF,TGCGCCAGCAGCCGAGACGGGACAGGTACGAGTCGAAAACTGTTTTTT
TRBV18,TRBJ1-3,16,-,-,CASSRSGPLSGNTIYF,TGTGCCAGCTCACGTTCGGGACCGCTCTCTGGAAACACCATATATTTT
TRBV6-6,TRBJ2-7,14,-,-,CASREGRSSYEQYF,TGTGCCAGCAGGGAGGGACGGAGCTCCTACGAGCAGTACTTC
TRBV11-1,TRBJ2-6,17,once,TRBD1,CASSPWTGGGGANVLTF,TGTGCCAGCAGCCCCTGGACAGGGGGCGGTGGGGCCAACGTCCTGACTTTC
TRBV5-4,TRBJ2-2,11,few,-,CASSSMGELFF,TGTGCCAGCAGCTCGATGGGGGAGCTGTTTTTT
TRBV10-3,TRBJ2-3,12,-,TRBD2,CATGLDQDTQYF,TGTGCCACCGGACTAGATCAGGATACGCAGTATTTT
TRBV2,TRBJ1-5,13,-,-,CASSVGGDRPQHF,TGTGCCAGCAGTGTGGGGGGAGACAGGCCCCAGCATTTT
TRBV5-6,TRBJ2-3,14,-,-,CASSLGFRADTQYF,TGTGCCAGCAGCTTGGGATTCCGTGCAGATACGCAGTATTTT
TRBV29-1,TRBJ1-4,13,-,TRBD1,CSASGTGLGKLFF,TGCAGCGCCTCCGGGACAGGGCTCGGAAAACTGTTTTTT
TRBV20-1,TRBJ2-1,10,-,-,CSARRSEQFF,TGCAGTGCTAGAAGGTCTGAGCAGTTCTTC
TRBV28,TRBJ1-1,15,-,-,CASSLSRGLNTEAFF,TGTGCCAGCAGTTTATCCCGGGGTCTGAACACTGAAGCTTTCTTT
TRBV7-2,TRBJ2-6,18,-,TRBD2,CASSLGRGRGSGANVLTF,TGTGCCAGCAGCTTAGGTCGCGGGAGGGGCTCTGGGGCCAACGTCCTGACTTTC
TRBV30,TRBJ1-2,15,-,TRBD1,CAWSVHDRANYGYTF,TGTGCCTGGAGCGTCCACGACAGGGCCAACTATGGCTACACCTTC